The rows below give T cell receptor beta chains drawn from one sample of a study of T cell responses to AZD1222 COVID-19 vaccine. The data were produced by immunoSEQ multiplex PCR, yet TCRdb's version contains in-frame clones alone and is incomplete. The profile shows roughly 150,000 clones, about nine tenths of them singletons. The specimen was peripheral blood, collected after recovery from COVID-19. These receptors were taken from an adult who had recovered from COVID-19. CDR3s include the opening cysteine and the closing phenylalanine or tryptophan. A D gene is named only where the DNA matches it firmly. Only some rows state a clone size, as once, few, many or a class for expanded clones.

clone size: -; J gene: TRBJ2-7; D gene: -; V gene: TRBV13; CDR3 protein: CASSLGRGYEQYF; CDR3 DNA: TGTGCCAGCAGCTTAGGCAGGGGTTACGAGCAGTACTTC
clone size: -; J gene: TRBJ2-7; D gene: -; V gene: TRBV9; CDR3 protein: CASNGTSEGEQYF; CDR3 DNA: TGTGCCAGCAATGGGACCTCCGAGGGGGAGCAGTACTTC
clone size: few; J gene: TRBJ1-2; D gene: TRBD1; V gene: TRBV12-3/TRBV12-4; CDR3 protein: CAIHWQGDYGYTF; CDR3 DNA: TGTGCCATCCACTGGCAGGGGGACTATGGCTACACCTTC
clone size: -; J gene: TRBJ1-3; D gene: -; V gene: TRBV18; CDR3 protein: CASRTGASSGNTIYF; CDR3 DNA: TGTGCCAGCCGAACGGGGGCCTCCTCTGGAAACACCATATATTTT
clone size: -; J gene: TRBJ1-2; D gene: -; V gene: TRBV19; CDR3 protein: CASSIGQLRNYGYTF; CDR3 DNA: TGTGCCAGTAGTATAGGACAGCTAAGAAACTATGGCTACACCTTC
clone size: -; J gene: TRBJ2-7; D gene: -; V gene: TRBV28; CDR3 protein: CASSSGLEQYF; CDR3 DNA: TGTGCCAGCAGTTCCGGACTCGAGCAGTACTTC
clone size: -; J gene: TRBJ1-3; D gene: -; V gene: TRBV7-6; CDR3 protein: CASSLAWKGIEGNTIYF; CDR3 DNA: TGTGCCAGCAGCTTAGCGTGGAAGGGAATAGAGGGAAACACCATATATTTT
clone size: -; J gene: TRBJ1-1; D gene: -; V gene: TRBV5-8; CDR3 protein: CASSLGQGGTEAFF; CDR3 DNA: TGTGCCAGCAGCTTGGGCCAGGGCGGCACTGAAGCTTTCTTT
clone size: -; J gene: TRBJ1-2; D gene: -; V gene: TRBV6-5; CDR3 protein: CASTLPGGGYTF; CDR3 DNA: TGTGCCAGCACTTTACCGGGGGGGGGCTACACCTTC
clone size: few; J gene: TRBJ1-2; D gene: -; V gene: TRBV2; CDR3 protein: CASKEGLYGYTF; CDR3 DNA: TGTGCCAGCAAGGAAGGCCTATATGGCTACACCTTC
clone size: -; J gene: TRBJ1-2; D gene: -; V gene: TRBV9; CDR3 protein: CASSAESYGYTF; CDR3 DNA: TGTGCCAGCAGCGCAGAAAGCTATGGCTACACCTTC
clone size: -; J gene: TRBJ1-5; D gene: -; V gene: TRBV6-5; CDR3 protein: CASKSGNQPQHF; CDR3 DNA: TGTGCCAGCAAAAGCGGGAATCAGCCCCAGCATTTT
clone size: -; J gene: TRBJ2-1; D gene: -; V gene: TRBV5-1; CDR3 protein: CASSLVQEVRGNEQFF; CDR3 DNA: TGCGCCAGCAGCTTGGTTCAGGAGGTACGGGGCAATGAGCAGTTCTTC
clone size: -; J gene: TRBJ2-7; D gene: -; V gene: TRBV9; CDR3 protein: CASSGGGGPTYEQYF; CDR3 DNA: TGTGCCAGCAGCGGAGGTGGGGGCCCAACCTACGAGCAGTACTTC
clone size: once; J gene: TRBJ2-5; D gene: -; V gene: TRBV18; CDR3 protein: CASSPGEQETQYF; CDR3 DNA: TGTGCCAGCTCACCAGGTGAACAAGAGACCCAGTACTTC
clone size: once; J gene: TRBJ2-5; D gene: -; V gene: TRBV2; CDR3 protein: CASKKPGSGETQYF; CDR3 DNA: TGTGCCAGCAAAAAGCCAGGGAGTGGGGAGACCCAGTACTTC
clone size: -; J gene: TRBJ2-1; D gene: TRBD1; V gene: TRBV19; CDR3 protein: CASSSWDRGNEQFF; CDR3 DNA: TGTGCCAGTAGTTCCTGGGACAGGGGAAATGAGCAGTTCTTC
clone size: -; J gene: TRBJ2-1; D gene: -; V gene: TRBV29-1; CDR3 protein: CSVEDRHRSYNEQFF; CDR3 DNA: TGCAGCGTTGAAGACCGACACCGCTCCTACAATGAGCAGTTCTTC
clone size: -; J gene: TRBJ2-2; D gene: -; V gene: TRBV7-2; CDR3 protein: CASIPSGVRGELFF; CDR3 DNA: TGTGCCAGCATTCCGTCGGGGGTCAGGGGGGAGCTGTTTTTT
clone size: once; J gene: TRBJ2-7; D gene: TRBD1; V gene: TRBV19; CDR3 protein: CASSLGQGGGEQYF; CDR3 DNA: TGTGCCAGTAGCCTCGGACAGGGGGGAGGCGAGCAGTACTTC
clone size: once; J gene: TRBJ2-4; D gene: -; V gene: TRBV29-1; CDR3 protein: CSVLERKNIQYF; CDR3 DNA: TGCAGCGTTCTGGAAAGAAAAAACATTCAGTACTTC
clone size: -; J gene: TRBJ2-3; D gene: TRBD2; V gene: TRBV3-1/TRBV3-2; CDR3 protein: CASSPRLAGGTDTQYF; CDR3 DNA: TGTGCCAGCAGTCCCAGACTAGCGGGGGGCACAGATACGCAGTATTTT
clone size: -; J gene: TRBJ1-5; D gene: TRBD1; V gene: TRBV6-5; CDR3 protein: CASRSGQGGQPQHF; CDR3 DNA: TGTGCCAGCAGGTCGGGACAGGGTGGTCAGCCCCAGCATTTT
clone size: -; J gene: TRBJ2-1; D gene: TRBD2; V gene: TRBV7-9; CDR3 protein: CASSLDGRGVSEQFF; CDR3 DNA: TGTGCCAGCAGCTTAGACGGGCGGGGGGTGAGTGAGCAGTTCTTC